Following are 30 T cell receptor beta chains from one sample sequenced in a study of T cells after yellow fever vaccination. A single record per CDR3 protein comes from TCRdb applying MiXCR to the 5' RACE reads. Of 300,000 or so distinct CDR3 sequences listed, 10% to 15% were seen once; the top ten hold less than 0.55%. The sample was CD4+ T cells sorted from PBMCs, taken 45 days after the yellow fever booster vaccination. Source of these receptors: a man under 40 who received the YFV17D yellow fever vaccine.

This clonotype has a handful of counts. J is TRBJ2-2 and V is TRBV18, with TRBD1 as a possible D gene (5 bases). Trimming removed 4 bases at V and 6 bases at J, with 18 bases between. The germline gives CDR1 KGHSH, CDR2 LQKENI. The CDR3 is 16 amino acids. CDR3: CASSRFREVMAGELFF. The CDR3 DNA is TGTGCCAGCTCACGCTTCAGGGAAGTGATGGCCGGGGAGCTGTTTTTT.

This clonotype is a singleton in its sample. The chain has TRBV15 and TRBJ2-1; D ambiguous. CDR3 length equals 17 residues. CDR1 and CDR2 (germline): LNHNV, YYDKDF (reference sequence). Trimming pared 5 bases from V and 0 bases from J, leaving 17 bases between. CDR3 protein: CATSGPRGASSYNEQFF. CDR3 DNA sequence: TGTGCCACCAGCGGACCGCGCGGCGCGAGCTCCTACAATGAGCAGTTCTTC.

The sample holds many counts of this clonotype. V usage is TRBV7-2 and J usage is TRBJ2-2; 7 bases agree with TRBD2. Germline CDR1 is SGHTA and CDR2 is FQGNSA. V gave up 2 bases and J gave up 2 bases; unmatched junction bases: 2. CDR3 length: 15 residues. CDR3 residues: CASSLLAANTGELFF. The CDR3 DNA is TGTGCCAGCAGCTTACTAGCGGCTAACACCGGGGAGCTGTTTTTT.

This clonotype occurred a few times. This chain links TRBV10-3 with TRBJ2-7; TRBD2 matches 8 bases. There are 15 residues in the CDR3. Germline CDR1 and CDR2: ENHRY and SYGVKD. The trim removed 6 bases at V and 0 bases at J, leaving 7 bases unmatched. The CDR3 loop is CAIRPSGGSSYEQYF. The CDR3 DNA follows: TGTGCCATCAGACCTTCGGGGGGGAGCTCCTACGAGCAGTACTTC.

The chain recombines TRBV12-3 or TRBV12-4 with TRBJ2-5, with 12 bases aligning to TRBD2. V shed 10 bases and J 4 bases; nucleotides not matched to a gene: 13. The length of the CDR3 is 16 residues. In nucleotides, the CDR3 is TGTGCCACCGCCCTAGCGGGAGGGCCGGGGGGAGAGACCCAGTACTTC. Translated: CATALAGGPGGETQYF.

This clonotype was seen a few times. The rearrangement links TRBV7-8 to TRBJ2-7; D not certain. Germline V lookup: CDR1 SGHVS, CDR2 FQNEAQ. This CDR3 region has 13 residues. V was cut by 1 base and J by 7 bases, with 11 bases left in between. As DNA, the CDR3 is TGTGCCAGCAGCTTAGTTGCAAATAGGGAGCAGTACTTC. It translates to CASSLVANREQYF.

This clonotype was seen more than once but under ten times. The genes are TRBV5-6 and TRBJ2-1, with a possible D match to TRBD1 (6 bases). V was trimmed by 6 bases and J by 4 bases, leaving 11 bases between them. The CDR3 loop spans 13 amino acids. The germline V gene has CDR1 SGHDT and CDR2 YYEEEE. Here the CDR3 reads CASNFGQYNEQFF. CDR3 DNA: TGTGCCAGCAACTTCGGACAGTACAATGAGCAGTTCTTC.

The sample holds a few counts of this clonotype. The CDR3 DNA follows: TGTGCCAGCAGCCGAAGCGGGAGGTACGAGCAGTACTTC. Residues: CASSRSGRYEQYF. The V and J genes are TRBV27 and TRBJ2-7, with 9 bases aligning to TRBD2. Germline V gene data show CDR1 as MNHEY and CDR2 as SMNVEV (reference sequence). V trimming: 6 bases; J trimming: 4 bases; junction bases outside the gene matches: 4. CDR3 size: 13 residues.

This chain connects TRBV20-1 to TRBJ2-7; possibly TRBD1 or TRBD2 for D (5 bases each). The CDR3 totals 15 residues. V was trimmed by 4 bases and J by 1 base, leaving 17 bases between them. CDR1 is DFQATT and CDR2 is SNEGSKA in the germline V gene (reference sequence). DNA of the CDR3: TGCAGTGCTACATGGGGGACCGCAGCTTCCTACGAGCAGTACTTC. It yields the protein CSATWGTAASYEQYF.

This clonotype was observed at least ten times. This CDR3 reads CASSQEFYTGELFF. For the CDR3, the DNA is TGTGCCAGCAGCCAAGAATTTTACACCGGGGAGCTGTTTTTT. The chain has TRBV4-2 and TRBJ2-2; the D is unclear. Germline CDR1 is LGHNA and CDR2 is YNFKEQ. This CDR3 comprises 14 residues. The V gene lost 0 bases and the J gene lost 3 bases, with 5 bases spanning the gap.

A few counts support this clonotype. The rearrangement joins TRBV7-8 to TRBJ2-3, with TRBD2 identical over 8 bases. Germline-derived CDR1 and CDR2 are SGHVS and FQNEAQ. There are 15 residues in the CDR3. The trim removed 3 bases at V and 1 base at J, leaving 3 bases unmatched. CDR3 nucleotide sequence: TGTGCCAGCAGCTTTAGAGCGGGGGGCACAGATACGCAGTATTTT. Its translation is CASSFRAGGTDTQYF.

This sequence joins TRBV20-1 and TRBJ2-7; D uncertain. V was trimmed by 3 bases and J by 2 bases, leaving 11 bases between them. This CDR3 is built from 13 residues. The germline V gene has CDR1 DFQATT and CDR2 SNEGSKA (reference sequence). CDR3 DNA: TGCAGTGCTAGTCACGAAGAGCCCTACGAGCAGTACTTC. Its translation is CSASHEEPYEQYF.

The CDR3 sequence is CASTQSITGYEQYF. Written as DNA, the CDR3 is TGTGCCAGCACCCAATCAATTACCGGTTACGAGCAGTACTTC. The J gene is TRBJ2-7, the V gene TRBV12-3 or TRBV12-4, with no clear D. The V end was cut by 7 bases, the J end by 4 bases, with 17 bases between. The CDR3 covers 14 residues.

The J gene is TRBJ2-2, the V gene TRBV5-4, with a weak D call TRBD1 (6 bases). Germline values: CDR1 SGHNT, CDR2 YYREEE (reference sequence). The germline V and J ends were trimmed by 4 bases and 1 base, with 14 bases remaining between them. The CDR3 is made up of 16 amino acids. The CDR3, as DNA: TGTGCCAGCAGCGGCACAGGGAATCGGAACACCGGGGAGCTGTTTTTT. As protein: CASSGTGNRNTGELFF.

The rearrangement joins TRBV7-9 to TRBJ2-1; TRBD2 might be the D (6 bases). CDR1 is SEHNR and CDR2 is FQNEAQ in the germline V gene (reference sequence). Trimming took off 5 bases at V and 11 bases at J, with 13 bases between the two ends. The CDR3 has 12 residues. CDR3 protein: CASSQRLDKQFF. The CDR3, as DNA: TGTGCCAGCAGCCAAAGACTAGATAAGCAGTTCTTC.

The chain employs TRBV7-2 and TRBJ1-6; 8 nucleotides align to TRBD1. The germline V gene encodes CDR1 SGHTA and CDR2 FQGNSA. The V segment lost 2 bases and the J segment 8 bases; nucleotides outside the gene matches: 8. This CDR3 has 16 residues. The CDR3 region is CASSLSPGQAHSPLHF. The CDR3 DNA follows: TGTGCCAGCAGCTTAAGCCCGGGACAGGCCCATTCACCCCTCCACTTT.

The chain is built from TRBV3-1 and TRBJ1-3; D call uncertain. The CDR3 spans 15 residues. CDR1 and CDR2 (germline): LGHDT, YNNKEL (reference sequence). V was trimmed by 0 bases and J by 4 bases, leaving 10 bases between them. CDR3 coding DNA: TGTGCCAGCAGCCAAGACCTCCTTCGGGGAAACACCATATATTTT. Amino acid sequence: CASSQDLLRGNTIYF.

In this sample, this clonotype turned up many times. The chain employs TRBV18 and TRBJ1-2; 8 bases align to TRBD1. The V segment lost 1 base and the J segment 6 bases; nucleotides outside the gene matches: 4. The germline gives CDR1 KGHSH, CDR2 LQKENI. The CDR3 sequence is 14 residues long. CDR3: CASSPQGQGDGYTF. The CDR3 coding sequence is TGTGCCAGCTCACCACAAGGACAGGGTGATGGCTACACCTTC.

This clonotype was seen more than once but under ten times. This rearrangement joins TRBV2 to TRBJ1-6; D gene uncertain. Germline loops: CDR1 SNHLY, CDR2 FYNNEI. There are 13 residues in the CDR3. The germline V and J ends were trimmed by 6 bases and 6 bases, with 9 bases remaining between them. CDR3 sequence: CASRGDGNSPLHF. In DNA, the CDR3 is TGTGCCAGCAGGGGAGACGGTAATTCACCCCTCCACTTT.

The DNA of the CDR3 is TGTGCCAGCAGCCCATTAAGGTGGCGGGAACAATACGAGCAGTACTTC. Encoded protein: CASSPLRWREQYEQYF. The chain has TRBV21-1 and TRBJ2-7; the table's D call, TRBD2, was not checked against the DNA. TRBV21-1 is classified as a pseudogene. The CDR3 is 16 residues long.

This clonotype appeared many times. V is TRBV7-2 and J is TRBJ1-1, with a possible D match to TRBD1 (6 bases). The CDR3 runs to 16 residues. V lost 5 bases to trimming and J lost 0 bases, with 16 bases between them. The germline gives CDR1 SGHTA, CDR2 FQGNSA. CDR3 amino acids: CASSPEGGKMNTEAFF. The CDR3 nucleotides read TGTGCCAGCAGCCCTGAGGGGGGAAAAATGAACACTGAAGCTTTCTTT.

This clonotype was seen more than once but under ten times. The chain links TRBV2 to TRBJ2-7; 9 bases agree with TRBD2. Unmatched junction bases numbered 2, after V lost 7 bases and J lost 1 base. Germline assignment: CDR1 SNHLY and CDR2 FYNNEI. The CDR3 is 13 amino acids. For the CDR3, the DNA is TGTGCCAGCAAAGCGGGAGGTTCCTACGAGCAGTACTTC. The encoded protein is CASKAGGSYEQYF.

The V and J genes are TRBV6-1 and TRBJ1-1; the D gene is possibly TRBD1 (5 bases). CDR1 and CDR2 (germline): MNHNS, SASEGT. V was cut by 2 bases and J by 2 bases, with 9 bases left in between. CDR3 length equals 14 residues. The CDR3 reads CASSELGQNTEAFF. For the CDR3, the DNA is TGTGCCAGCAGTGAACTCGGACAAAACACTGAAGCTTTCTTT.

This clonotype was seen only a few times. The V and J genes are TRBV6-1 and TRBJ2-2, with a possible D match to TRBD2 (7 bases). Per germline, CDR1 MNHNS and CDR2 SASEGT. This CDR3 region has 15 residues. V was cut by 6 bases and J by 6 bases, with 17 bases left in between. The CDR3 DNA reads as TGTGCCAGCAGCAGACTAGGGGGGGAATCCGGGGAGCTGTTTTTT. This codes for CASSRLGGESGELFF.

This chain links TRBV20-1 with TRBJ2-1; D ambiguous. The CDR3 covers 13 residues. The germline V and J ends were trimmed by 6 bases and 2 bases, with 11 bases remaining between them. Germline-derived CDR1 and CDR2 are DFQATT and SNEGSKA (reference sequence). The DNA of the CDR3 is TGCAGTGCCCCTGGGCTCGCCTACAATGAGCAGTTCTTC. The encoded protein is CSAPGLAYNEQFF.

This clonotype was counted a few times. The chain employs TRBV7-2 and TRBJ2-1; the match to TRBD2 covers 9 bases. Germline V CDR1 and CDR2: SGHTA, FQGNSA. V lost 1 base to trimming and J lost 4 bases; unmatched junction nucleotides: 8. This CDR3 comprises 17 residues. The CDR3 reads CASSLVSSGRGYNEQFF. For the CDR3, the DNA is TGTGCCAGCAGCTTAGTGAGTAGCGGGAGAGGGTACAATGAGCAGTTCTTC.

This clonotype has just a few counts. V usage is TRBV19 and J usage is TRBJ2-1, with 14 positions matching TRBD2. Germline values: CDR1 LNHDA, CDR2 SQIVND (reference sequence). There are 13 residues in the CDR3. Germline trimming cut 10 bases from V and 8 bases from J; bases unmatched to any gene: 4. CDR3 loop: CATGTSGSYEQFF. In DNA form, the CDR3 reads TGTGCCACCGGGACTAGCGGGAGTTATGAGCAGTTCTTC.

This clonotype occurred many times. Here the CDR3 DNA reads TGCAGTGCTAGCCACAATGAGCAGTTCTTC. This translates into CSASHNEQFF. The V gene is TRBV20-1, the J gene TRBJ2-1; D remains unclear. Between the trimmed V and J ends, which lost 3 bases and 5 bases, there was a span of 2 bases. The CDR3 has 10 residues. Germline-derived CDR1 and CDR2 are DFQATT and SNEGSKA (reference sequence).

The DNA for the CDR3 is TGTGCCAGCAGTTCATGGACCACAACGGATACGCAGTATTTT. Protein: CASSSWTTTDTQYF. J is TRBJ2-3 and V is TRBV7-2; D is unresolved. Trimming left V 6 bases short and J 6 bases short, with 16 bases between. This CDR3 has 14 residues. Germline CDR1 reads SGHTA; CDR2 reads FQGNSA.

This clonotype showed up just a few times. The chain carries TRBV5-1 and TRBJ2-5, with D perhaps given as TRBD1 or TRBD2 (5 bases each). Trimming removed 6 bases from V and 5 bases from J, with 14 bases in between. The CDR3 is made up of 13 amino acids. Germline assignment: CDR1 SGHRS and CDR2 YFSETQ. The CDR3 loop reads CASTWGSGETQYF. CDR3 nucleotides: TGCGCCAGCACCTGGGGGTCGGGGGAGACCCAGTACTTC.